The rows below give T cell receptor beta chains drawn from one sample of a study of STAT5B mutations in CD4+ large granular lymphocyte leukemia. TCRdb's copy holds only in-frame clones and misses some; the assay was immunoSEQ multiplex PCR. Of 30,000 to 40,000 clones listed, more than 65% are singletons. Material for sequencing was CD4+ T cells from blood buffy coats. The receptors shown here come from a human donor in good health. The conserved cysteine and the conserved F or W are not part of the CDR3 here. The D gene is left open where the match is weak.

v_gene	j_gene	d_gene	CDR3aa
TRBV5-6	TRBJ2-3	TRBD2	ASSPSGSRDTQY
TRBV4-2	TRBJ1-2	-	ASSQWGGGRRSGYT
TRBV6-5	TRBJ1-1	-	ASRPYTGVNTEAF
TRBV20-1	TRBJ2-5	-	SARLGREQY
TRBV18	TRBJ2-7	-	ASSPTGVSYEQY
TRBV10-3	TRBJ2-7	TRBD1	AISESGAGGTYEQY
TRBV10-1	TRBJ2-7	TRBD2	ASSGLAGDDEQY
TRBV29-1	TRBJ1-2	-	SVEELRPNYGYT
TRBV15	TRBJ2-7	-	ATSREMGEQY
TRBV19	TRBJ1-5	-	ASSITPAESQH
TRBV19	TRBJ1-1	TRBD1	ASSIDNWQGTVGTEAF
TRBV30	TRBJ1-2	TRBD1	AWSHPGQGADGYT
TRBV6-1	TRBJ2-3	-	ASSEVSRGMGTDTQY
TRBV7-8	TRBJ2-7	TRBD2	ASSFGGRAYREQY
TRBV6-1	TRBJ2-3	TRBD1	ASSEKGGRGTDTQY
TRBV6-1	TRBJ2-4	-	ASSEGGTPQNIQY
TRBV6-6	TRBJ2-7	TRBD1	ASSGQGRNEQY
TRBV5-4	TRBJ2-3	-	ASSSLLPGLSTDTQY
TRBV5-1	TRBJ2-7	-	ASSLDTAGEQY
TRBV10-1	TRBJ2-3	TRBD2	ASSESGSGSGDTQY
TRBV5-1	TRBJ2-2	-	ASSSGTPDLGELF
TRBV6-1	TRBJ2-2	TRBD1	ASSETGERELF
TRBV19	TRBJ1-5	-	ASSSRDSNQPQH
TRBV11-2	TRBJ2-5	TRBD1	ASSLVWGQGQETQY
TRBV6-1	TRBJ2-7	-	ASSGTDGIFAYEQY
TRBV6-1	TRBJ1-2	TRBD1	ASSPREEGAYT
TRBV16	TRBJ1-1	-	ASTSQARLNTEAF
TRBV10-1	TRBJ2-3	-	ASRLDDTDTQY
TRBV5-1	TRBJ1-4	TRBD1	ASSLDPGTGNEKLF
TRBV10-3	TRBJ1-2	-	AITGHLNYGYT
TRBV7-2	TRBJ2-1	-	ASPGNRGRGNEQF
TRBV6-6	TRBJ2-1	-	ASSSSDRGGAEQF
TRBV4-1	TRBJ2-2	-	ASSHRRAGELF
TRBV7-6	TRBJ2-1	TRBD1	ASSSTGVPYNEQF
TRBV2	TRBJ1-2	-	ASSGPIPADYGYT
TRBV6-6	TRBJ2-5	TRBD1	ASSPVRDRGRVTQY
TRBV30	TRBJ2-7	TRBD1	AWSGPTRTGGIYEQY
TRBV7-9	TRBJ2-6	-	ASSLGGMGANVLT
TRBV6-5	TRBJ1-1	-	ASSRQMNTEAF
TRBV4-1	TRBJ1-3	-	ASSQATGINTIY
TRBV2	TRBJ2-7	TRBD2	ASSEVGTSFEQY
TRBV18	TRBJ2-7	-	ASSPQNTKQY
TRBV19	TRBJ2-2	TRBD2	ASSMPSGRATGELF
TRBV30	TRBJ1-1	-	AWSPSNTEAF
TRBV7-8	TRBJ2-5	-	ASSPRVAGGSEETQY